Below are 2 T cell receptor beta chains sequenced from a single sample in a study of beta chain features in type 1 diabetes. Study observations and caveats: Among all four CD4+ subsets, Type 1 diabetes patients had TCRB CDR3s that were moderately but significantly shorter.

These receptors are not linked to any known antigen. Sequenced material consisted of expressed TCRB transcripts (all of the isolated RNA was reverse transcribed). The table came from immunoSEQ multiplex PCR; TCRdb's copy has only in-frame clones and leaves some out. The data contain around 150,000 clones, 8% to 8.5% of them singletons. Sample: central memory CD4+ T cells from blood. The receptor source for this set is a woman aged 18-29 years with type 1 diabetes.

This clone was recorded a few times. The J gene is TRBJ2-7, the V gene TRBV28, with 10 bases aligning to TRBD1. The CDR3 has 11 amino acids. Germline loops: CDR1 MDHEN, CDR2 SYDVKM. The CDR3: CASSSTGGNEV. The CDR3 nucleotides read TGTGCCAGCAGTTCGACAGGGGGCAATGAGGTC.

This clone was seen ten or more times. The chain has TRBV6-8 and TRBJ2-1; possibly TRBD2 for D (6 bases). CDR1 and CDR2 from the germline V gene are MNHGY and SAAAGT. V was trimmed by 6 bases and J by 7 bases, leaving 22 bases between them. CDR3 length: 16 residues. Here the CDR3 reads CASRSPRRRGGNEQFF. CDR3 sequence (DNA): TGTGCCAGCAGATCGCCTCGGAGGCGGGGTGGGAATGAGCAGTTCTTC.